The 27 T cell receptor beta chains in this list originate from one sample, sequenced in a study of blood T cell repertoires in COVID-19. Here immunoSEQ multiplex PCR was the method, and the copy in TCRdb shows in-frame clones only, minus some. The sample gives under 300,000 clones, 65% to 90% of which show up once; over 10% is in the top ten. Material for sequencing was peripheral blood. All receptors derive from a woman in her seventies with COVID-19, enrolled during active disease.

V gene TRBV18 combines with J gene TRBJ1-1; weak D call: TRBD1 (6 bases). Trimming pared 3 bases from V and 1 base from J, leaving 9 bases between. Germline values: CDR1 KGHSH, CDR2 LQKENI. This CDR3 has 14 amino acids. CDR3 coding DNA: TGTGCCAGCTCACCCATGACAGGGAACACTGAAGCTTTCTTT. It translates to CASSPMTGNTEAFF.

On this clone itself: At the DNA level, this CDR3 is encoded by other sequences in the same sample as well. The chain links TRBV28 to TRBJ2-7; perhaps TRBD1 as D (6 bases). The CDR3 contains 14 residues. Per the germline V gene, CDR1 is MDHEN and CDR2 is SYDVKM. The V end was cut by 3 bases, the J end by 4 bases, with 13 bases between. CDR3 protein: CASSFPGTSYEQYF. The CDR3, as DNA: TGTGCCAGCAGTTTCCCAGGGACATCTTACGAGCAGTACTTC.

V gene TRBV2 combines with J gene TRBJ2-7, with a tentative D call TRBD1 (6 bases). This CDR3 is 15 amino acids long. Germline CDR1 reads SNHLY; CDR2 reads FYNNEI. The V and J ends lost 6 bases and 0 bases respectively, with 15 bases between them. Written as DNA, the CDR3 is TGTGCCAGCAGCGCCCGAGGACAGAGCTCCTACGAGCAGTACTTC. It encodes CASSARGQSSYEQYF.

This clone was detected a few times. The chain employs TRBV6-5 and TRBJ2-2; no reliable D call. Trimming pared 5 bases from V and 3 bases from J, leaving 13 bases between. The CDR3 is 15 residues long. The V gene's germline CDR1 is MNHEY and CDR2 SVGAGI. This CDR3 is CASSLFVGYTGELFF. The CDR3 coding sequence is TGTGCCAGCAGTCTGTTTGTGGGCTACACCGGGGAGCTGTTTTTT.

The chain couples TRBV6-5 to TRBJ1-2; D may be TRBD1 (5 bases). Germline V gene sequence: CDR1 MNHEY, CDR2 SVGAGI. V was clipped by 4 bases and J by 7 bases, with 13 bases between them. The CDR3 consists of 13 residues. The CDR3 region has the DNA TGTGCCAGCAGTTTTACAGGTGGCGGTGGCTACACCTTC. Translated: CASSFTGGGGYTF.

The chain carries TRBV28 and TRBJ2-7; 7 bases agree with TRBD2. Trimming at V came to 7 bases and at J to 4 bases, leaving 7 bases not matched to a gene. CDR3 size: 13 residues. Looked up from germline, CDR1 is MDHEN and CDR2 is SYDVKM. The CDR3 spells CASTPPGGYEQYF. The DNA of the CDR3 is TGTGCCAGCACGCCGCCGGGGGGTTACGAGCAGTACTTC.

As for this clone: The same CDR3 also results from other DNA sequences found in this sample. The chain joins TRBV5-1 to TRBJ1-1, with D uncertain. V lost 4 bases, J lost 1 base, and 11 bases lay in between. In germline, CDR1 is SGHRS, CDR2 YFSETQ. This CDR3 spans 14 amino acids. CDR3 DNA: TGCGCCAGCAGCCAGCTGACGGGGAACACTGAAGCTTTCTTT. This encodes CASSQLTGNTEAFF.

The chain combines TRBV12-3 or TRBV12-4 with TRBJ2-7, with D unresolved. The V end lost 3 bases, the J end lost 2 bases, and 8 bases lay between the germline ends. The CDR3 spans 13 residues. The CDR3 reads CASSLAATYEQYF. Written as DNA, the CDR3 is TGTGCCAGCAGTTTGGCCGCCACCTACGAGCAGTACTTC.

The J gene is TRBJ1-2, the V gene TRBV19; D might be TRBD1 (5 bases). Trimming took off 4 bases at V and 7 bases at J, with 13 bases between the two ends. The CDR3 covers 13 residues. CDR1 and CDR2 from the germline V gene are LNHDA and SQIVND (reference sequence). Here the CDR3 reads CASSTRTTVGYTF. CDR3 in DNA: TGTGCCAGTAGTACTCGGACGACAGTTGGCTACACCTTC.

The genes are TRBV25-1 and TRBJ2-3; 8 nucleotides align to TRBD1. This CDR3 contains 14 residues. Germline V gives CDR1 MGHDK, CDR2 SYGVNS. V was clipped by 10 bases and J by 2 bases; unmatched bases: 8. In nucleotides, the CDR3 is TGTGCCACCAGCAGGGGGCGGTACACAGATACGCAGTATTTT. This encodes CATSRGRYTDTQYF. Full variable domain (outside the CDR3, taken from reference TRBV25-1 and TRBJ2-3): EADIYQTPRYLVIGTGKKITLECSQTMGHDKMYWYQQDPGMELHLIHYSYGVNSTEKGDLSSESTVSRIRTEHFPLTLESARPSHTSQYLCATSRGRYTDTQYFGPGTRLTVL.

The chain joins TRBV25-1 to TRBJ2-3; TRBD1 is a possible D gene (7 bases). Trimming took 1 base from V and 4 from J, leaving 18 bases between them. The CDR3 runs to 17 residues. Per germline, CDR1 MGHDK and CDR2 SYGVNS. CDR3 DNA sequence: TGTGCCAGCAGTGAATTAGGGGGGCGGCAGGGGGCAGATACGCAGTATTTT. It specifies CASSELGGRQGADTQYF.

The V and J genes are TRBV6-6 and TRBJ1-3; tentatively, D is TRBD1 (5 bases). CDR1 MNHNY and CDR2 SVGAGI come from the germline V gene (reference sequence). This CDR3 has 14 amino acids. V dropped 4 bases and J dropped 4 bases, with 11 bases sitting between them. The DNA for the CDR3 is TGTGCCAGCAGTTGGGGGGGTGCGGGAAACACCATATATTTT. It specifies CASSWGGAGNTIYF.

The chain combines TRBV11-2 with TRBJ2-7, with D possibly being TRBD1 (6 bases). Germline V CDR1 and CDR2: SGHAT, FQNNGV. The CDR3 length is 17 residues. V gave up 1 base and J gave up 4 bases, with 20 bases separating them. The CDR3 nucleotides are TGTGCCAGCAGCTTAGCCCCCCGACAGGTCGCCCTTTACGAGCAGTACTTC. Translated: CASSLAPRQVALYEQYF.

The CDR3 region has the DNA TGTGCCAGCAGCTTATTAGCGGGGGGGCTGGAGACCCAGTACTTC. The encoded protein is CASSLLAGGLETQYF. The rearrangement joins TRBV11-2 to TRBJ2-5; 11 bases align to TRBD2. Germline lookup yields CDR1 SGHAT and CDR2 FQNNGV. V trimming: 2 bases; J trimming: 5 bases; junction bases outside the gene matches: 4. The length of the CDR3 is 15 residues. The whole variable domain, remainder taken from reference TRBV11-2 and TRBJ2-5, is EAGVAQSPRYKIIEKRQSVAFWCNPISGHATLYWYQQILGQGPKLLIQFQNNGVVDDSQLPKDRFSAERLKGVDSTLKIQPAKLEDSAVYLCASSLLAGGLETQYFGPGTRLLVL.

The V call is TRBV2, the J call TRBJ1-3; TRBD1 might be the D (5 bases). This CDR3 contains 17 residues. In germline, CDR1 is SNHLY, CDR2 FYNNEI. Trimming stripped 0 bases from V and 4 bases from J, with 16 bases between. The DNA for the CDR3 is TGTGCCAGCAGTGAAGCGCTAGGGCAGGGCAAGGGAAACACCATATATTTT. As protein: CASSEALGQGKGNTIYF.

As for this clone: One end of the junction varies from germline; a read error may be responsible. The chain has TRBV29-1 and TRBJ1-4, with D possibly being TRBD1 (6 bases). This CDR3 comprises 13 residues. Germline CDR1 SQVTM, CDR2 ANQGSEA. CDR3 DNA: TGCAGCGCCCAGGGGCAGGGCGGATCGAGAGACATTTTT. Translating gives CSAQGQGGSRDIF.

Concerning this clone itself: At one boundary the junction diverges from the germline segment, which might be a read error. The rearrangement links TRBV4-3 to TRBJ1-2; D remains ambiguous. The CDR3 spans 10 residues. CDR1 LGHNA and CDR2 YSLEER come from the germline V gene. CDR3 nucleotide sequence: TGCGCCAGCAGCCAAGATCTAGGGAGCTTC. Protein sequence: CASSQDLGSF.

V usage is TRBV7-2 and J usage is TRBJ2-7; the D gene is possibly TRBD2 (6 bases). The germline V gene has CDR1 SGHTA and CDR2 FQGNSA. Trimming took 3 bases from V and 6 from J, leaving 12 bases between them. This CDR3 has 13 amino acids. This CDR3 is CASSLTSLGEQYF. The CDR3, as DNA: TGTGCCAGCAGCTTGACTAGTCTCGGCGAGCAGTACTTC.

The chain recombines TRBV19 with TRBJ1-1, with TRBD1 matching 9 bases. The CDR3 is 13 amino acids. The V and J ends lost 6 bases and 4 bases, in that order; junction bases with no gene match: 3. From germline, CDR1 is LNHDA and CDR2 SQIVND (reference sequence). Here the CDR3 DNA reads TGTGCCAGTAGGACAGGGGGGATCACTGAAGCTTTCTTT. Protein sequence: CASRTGGITEAFF.

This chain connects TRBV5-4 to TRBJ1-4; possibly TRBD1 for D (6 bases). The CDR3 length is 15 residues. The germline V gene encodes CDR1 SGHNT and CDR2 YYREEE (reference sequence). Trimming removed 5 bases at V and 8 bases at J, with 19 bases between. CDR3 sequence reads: CASSYRQEFKEKLFF. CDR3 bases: TGTGCCAGCAGTTACAGACAGGAGTTCAAAGAAAAACTGTTTTTT.

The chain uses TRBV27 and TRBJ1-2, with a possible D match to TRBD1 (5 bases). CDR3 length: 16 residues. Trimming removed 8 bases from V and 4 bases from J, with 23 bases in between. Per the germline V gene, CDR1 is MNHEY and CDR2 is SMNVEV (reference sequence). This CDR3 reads CASGRLDQGSPYGYTF. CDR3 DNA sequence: TGTGCCAGCGGACGCCTGGACCAGGGATCCCCCTATGGCTACACCTTC.

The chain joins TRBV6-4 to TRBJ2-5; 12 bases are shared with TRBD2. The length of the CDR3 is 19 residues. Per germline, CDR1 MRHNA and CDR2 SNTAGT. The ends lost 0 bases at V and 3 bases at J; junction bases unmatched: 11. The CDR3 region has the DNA TGTGCCAGCAGTGACTCGAAAGTAGAACTAGCGGGGGGCGAAGAGACCCAGTACTTC. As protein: CASSDSKVELAGGEETQYF.

CDR3 DNA: TGCGCCAGCACCGGGGTGGGTAGAGGAGATACGCAGTATTTT. It translates to CASTGVGRGDTQYF. This rearrangement joins TRBV5-1 to TRBJ2-3; D perhaps matches TRBD2 (5 bases). The germline V gene encodes CDR1 SGHRS and CDR2 YFSETQ. The CDR3 loop spans 14 amino acids. Trimming stripped 6 bases from V and 5 bases from J, with 16 bases between.

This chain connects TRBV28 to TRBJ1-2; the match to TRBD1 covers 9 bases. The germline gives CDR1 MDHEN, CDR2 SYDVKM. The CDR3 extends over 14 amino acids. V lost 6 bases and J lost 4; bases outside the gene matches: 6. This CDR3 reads CASSWGQGTYGYTF. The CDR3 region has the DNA TGTGCCAGCAGCTGGGGACAGGGAACCTATGGCTACACCTTC.

CDR3 in amino acids: CASSPLTGRKGSPADTEAFF. The CDR3 DNA reads as TGTGCCAGCAGTCCGCTGACAGGGAGAAAGGGGTCCCCCGCGGACACTGAAGCTTTCTTT. V and J are TRBV27 and TRBJ1-1, with 7 bases lining up with TRBD1. The CDR3 runs to 20 residues. Germline V lookup: CDR1 MNHEY, CDR2 SMNVEV (reference sequence). The V segment lost 5 bases and the J segment 3 bases; nucleotides outside the gene matches: 24.

CDR3 DNA sequence: TGTGCCAGCAGTTACCGCGGGCCCTCTGGAAACACCATATATTTT. It is translated as CASSYRGPSGNTIYF. V is TRBV6-6 and J is TRBJ1-3; D not certain. V lost 2 bases, J lost 0 bases, and 8 bases lay in between. CDR3 length equals 15 residues. Germline V gene lookup returns CDR1 MNHNY and CDR2 SVGAGI (reference sequence).

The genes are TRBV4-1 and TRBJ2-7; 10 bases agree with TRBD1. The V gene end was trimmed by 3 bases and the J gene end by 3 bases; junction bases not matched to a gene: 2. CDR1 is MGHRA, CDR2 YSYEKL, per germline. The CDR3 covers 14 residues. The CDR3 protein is CASSQGQGIYEQYF. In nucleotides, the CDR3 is TGCGCCAGCAGCCAGGGACAGGGGATCTACGAGCAGTACTTC.